What follows is one TCR beta chain and its context. Its cognate antigen is unknown. This record comes from a study of T-cell memory formation after mild COVID-19. Study details: Each donor largely had its own TCR clusters. Study-level findings and limits: CD4/CD8 balance characterized clones contracting day 15 to 85, and CD4+ skew characterized later expanders. Contracting CD4+ clones lay largely in CM and EM, with CD8+ ones residing in EMRA.

5'RACE primed from the constant segment yielded TCR alpha and TCR beta cDNA libraries bearing sample barcodes and UMIs. MiXCR was run by TCRdb on the 5' RACE reads, yielding one entry per CDR3 protein. In the table there are about 110,000 distinct CDR3 sequences, over 15% of which are singletons. The ends were cut back, 5 bases at V and 3 bases at J, with 4 bases in the middle. Germline CDR1 is SQVTM and CDR2 is ANQGSEA. This CDR3 contains 10 residues. The receptor was isolated from a man in his late teens or twenties who had mild COVID-19 (a few samples of this study predate the infection). Cell type and time point are not known. The sequenced sample was PBMCs or a T cell subset sorted from them (not recorded which). The J gene is TRBJ1-1, the V gene TRBV29-1; D unclear. CDR3 bases: TGCAGCGTTTTTCACACTGAAGCTTTCTTT. It is translated as CSVFHTEAFF.